This paragraph covers one TCR beta chain sequence. The data derive from a study of cytomegalovirus exposure and HLA in healthy donors. The PCR employed 60 Vbeta primers together with 13 Jbeta primers. Data came from immunoSEQ multiplex PCR; TCRdb stores just in-frame clones and leaves some out. The sample records around 150,000 clones, approximately 10% being singletons. This CDR3 has 15 residues. The germline V and J ends were trimmed by 3 bases and 3 bases, with 14 bases remaining between them. Germline CDR1 and CDR2: KGHSH and LQKENI. The chain links TRBV18 to TRBJ1-1, with D unclear. The receptor comes from a woman aged 40-49 years in good health and CMV-seropositive. Sequences were obtained from PBMCs. The CDR3 region has the DNA TGTGCCAGCTCACCTCTACGGGGTAGGGACACTGAAGCTTTCTTT. Translation: CASSPLRGRDTEAFF.